Listed here are 14 T cell receptor beta chains from one sample, sequenced in a study of cytomegalovirus exposure and HLA in healthy donors. The assay was immunoSEQ multiplex PCR, and TCRdb's table has in-frame clones only and misses some. The repertoire has about 160,000 clones, 86% of them found once; the top ten carry roughly 6%. The sample consisted of PBMCs. The receptors derive from a young woman in good health and CMV-seronegative.

This clone was seen just once. V is TRBV6-6 and J is TRBJ1-2, with D maybe TRBD1 (5 bases). This CDR3 spans 13 amino acids. Trimming removed 0 bases from V and 7 bases from J, with 9 bases in between. The germline CDR1 and CDR2 sequences are MNHNY and SVGAGI (reference sequence). The CDR3 sequence is CASSYSQAIGYTF. CDR3 coding DNA: TGTGCCAGCAGTTACTCACAGGCGATTGGCTACACCTTC.

This chain uses TRBV7-9 with TRBJ1-5, with 8 bases aligning to TRBD1. Trimming removed 4 bases from V and 4 bases from J; junction bases left unmatched: 3. Germline-derived CDR1 and CDR2 are SEHNR and FQNEAQ (reference sequence). This CDR3 is 14 amino acids long. Here the CDR3 reads CASSSRTGNQPQHF. As DNA, the CDR3 is TGTGCCAGCAGCTCTAGGACAGGGAATCAGCCCCAGCATTTT.

The chain uses TRBV7-2 and TRBJ1-2, with D possibly TRBD1 on 6 matching bases. The V gene's germline CDR1 is SGHTA and CDR2 FQGNSA. The CDR3 is 15 residues long. The V and J ends lost 2 bases and 7 bases respectively, with 17 bases between them. The CDR3 DNA is TGTGCCAGCAGCTTACTGCCCGGGGGCGTCTCTGGCTACACCTTC. Residues: CASSLLPGGVSGYTF. The complete variable domain, with remaining parts taken from reference TRBV7-2 and TRBJ1-2, reads GAGVSQSPSNKVTEKGKDVELRCDPISGHTALYWYRQSLGQGLEFLIYFQGNSAPDKSGLPSDRFSAERTGGSVSTLTIQRTQQEDSAVYLCASSLLPGGVSGYTFGSGTRLTVV.

The chain employs TRBV23-1 and TRBJ1-1; a possible D gene is TRBD1 (6 bases). TRBV23-1 is flagged as an ORF with uncertain function. V lost 4 bases and J lost 6, with 21 bases in between. The CDR3 runs 16 residues. Written as DNA, the CDR3 is TGCGCCAGCAGTCGATGCCTCTCTTTCAGGGGCTCTGAAGCTTTCTTT. It encodes CASSRCLSFRGSEAFF.

Here the CDR3 DNA reads TGTGCCAGCAGCCGAGGGCAGCGGGACAGTGTAAACACTGAAGCTTTCTTT. Translated: CASSRGQRDSVNTEAFF. This chain joins TRBV9 and TRBJ1-1, with 7 positions matching TRBD1. CDR3 length equals 17 residues. V lost 4 bases and J lost 2; bases outside the gene matches: 14. Looked up from germline, CDR1 is SGDLS and CDR2 is YYNGEE.

This clone was observed a single time. The V call is TRBV27, the J call TRBJ1-1; D call uncertain. V was pared by 1 base and J by 0 bases, with 6 bases between. Germline V CDR1 and CDR2: MNHEY, SMNVEV (reference sequence). The CDR3 extends over 14 amino acids. The CDR3 here is CASSLFRVNTEAFF. The CDR3 DNA reads TGTGCCAGCAGTTTATTCCGGGTGAACACTGAAGCTTTCTTT.

V gene TRBV29-1 combines with J gene TRBJ1-1; the D is unclear. Per the germline V gene, CDR1 is SQVTM and CDR2 is ANQGSEA. This CDR3 is 12 amino acids long. V was cut by 2 bases and J by 0 bases, with 4 bases left in between. The CDR3 loop reads CSVESLNTEAFF. The CDR3 nucleotides read TGCAGCGTTGAAAGCCTGAACACTGAAGCTTTCTTT.

The rearrangement links TRBV6-5 to TRBJ1-2, with D perhaps matching TRBD1 (5 bases). The CDR3 is made up of 14 amino acids. V dropped 5 bases and J dropped 0 bases, with 10 bases sitting between them. The germline gives CDR1 MNHEY, CDR2 SVGAGI. The CDR3, as DNA: TGTGCCAGCAGTCCAGGGACGTCTAACTATGGCTACACCTTC. Its translation is CASSPGTSNYGYTF.

The genes are TRBV30 and TRBJ2-1; TRBD2 aligns across 8 bases. Germline V gene lookup returns CDR1 GTSNPN and CDR2 SVGIG (reference sequence). V was clipped by 3 bases and J by 8 bases; unmatched bases: 9. CDR3 length equals 14 residues. The CDR3 loop reads CAWRDETSGDEQFF. In DNA form, the CDR3 reads TGTGCCTGGAGGGATGAAACTAGCGGTGATGAGCAGTTCTTC. The whole variable domain, remainder taken from reference TRBV30 and TRBJ2-1, is SQTIHQWPATLVQPVGSPLSLECTVEGTSNPNLYWYRQAAGRGLQLLFYSVGIGQISSEVPQNLSASRPQDRQFILSSKKLLLSDSGFYLCAWRDETSGDEQFFGPGTRLTVL.

This clone occurred a few times. This chain connects TRBV27 to TRBJ1-2, with D maybe TRBD1 (6 bases). Germline V gene data show CDR1 as MNHEY and CDR2 as SMNVEV (reference sequence). The CDR3 is 14 residues long. V lost 6 bases and J 4 bases, leaving 15 bases between the germline ends. CDR3 bases: TGTGCCAGCAGAAAGGCAGGGGTGGTCTATGGCTACACCTTC. It yields the protein CASRKAGVVYGYTF.

This clone has just a few counts. J is TRBJ2-3 and V is TRBV6-1, with TRBD2 matching 11 bases. V was pared by 4 bases and J by 8 bases, with 14 bases of the junction left unmatched. Germline V gene sequence: CDR1 MNHNS, CDR2 SASEGT. CDR3 length equals 17 residues. The CDR3 nucleotides are TGTGCCAGCAGTGGGATGACTAGCGGGGTAGGAAGGGTTACGCAGTATTTT. This codes for CASSGMTSGVGRVTQYF.

The chain recombines TRBV6-6 with TRBJ1-5, with 7 bases that match TRBD1. V dropped 8 bases and J dropped 4; count of bases not matched to a gene: 11. Germline CDR1 is MNHNY and CDR2 is SVGAGI (reference sequence). CDR3 length: 15 residues. The DNA of the CDR3 is TGTGCCAGCGTCTTAGAGACAGGGAGGAATCAGCCCCAGCATTTT. This translates into CASVLETGRNQPQHF.

The chain couples TRBV28 to TRBJ2-1, with 8 bases fitting TRBD2. The ends lost 5 bases at V and 7 bases at J; junction bases unmatched: 7. From germline, CDR1 is MDHEN and CDR2 SYDVKM. The length of the CDR3 is 14 residues. This CDR3 reads CASSGGSGGNEQFF. The CDR3 DNA is TGTGCCAGCAGTGGGGGAAGCGGGGGAAATGAGCAGTTCTTC.

The V and J genes are TRBV27 and TRBJ2-7; D uncertain. Deletions cut 5 bases from V and 2 bases from J, with 7 bases between. CDR3 size: 12 residues. CDR1 is MNHEY, CDR2 SMNVEV, per germline (reference sequence). CDR3 in DNA: TGTGCCAGCAGTCCCAGCCCCTACGAGCAGTACTTC. It codes for CASSPSPYEQYF.